The source of this T cell receptor (beta chain) is a study of OX40 agonist ivuxolimab in advanced cancers. Study overall: Patients were dosed intravenously with ivuxolimab at 0.01 to 10 mg/kg every 2 weeks.

The CDR3 is 13 amino acids. CDR1 and CDR2 from the germline V gene are SGHKS and YYEKEE (reference sequence). Trimming left V 3 bases short and J 6 bases short, with 11 bases between. The data were produced by immunoSEQ multiplex PCR, yet TCRdb's version contains in-frame clones alone and is incomplete. The data contain about 77,000 clones, 85% of them singletons. This chain links TRBV5-5 with TRBJ2-3; D may be TRBD2 (5 bases). This material consisted of CD4+ or CD8+ T cells sorted from blood, taken in a trial of the OX40 agonist ivuxolimab. The sequence was collected from an adult with an advanced solid tumor such as melanoma, head and neck, liver or kidney cancer. CDR3 DNA sequence: TGTGCCAGCAGCTCGGAGGATATGGATACGCAGTATTTT. Protein: CASSSEDMDTQYF.